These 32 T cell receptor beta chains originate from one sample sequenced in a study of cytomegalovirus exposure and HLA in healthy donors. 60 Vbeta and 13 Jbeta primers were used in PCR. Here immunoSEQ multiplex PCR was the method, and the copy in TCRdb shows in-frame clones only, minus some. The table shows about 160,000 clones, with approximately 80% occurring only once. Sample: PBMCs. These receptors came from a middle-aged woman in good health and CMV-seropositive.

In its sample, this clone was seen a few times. The CDR3: CAWSRDSNTEAFF. The CDR3, as DNA: TGTGCCTGGAGTCGGGACAGCAACACTGAAGCTTTCTTT. This chain links TRBV30 with TRBJ1-1, with 7 bases matching TRBD1. Germline assignment: CDR1 GTSNPN and CDR2 SVGIG (reference sequence). This CDR3 is 13 amino acids long. V gave up 2 bases and J gave up 2 bases; unmatched junction bases: 2.

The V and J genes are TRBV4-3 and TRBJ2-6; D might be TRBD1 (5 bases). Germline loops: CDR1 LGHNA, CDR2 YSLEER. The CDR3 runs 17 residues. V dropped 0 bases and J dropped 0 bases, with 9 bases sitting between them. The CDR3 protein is CASSQDLGVSGANVLTF. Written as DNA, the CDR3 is TGCGCCAGCAGCCAAGATCTAGGGGTCTCTGGGGCCAACGTCCTGACTTTC.

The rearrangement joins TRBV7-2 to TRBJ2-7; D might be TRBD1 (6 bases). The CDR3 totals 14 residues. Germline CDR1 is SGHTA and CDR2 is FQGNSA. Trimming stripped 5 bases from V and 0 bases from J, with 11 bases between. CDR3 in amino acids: CASSRGGSSYEQYF. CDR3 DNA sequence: TGTGCCAGCAGCCGAGGGGGATCCTCCTACGAGCAGTACTTC.

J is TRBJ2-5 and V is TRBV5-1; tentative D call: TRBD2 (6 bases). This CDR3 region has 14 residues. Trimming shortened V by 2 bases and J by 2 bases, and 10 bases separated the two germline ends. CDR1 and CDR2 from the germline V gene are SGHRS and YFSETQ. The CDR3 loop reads CASSFLSGQETQYF. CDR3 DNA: TGCGCCAGCAGCTTTCTTAGCGGACAAGAGACCCAGTACTTC.

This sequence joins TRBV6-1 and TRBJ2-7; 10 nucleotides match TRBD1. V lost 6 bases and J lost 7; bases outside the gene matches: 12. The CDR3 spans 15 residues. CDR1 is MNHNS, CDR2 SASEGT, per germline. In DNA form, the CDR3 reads TGTGCCAGCAGACCGGGGGGGACAGGGGAGGTAGAGCAGTACTTC. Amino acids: CASRPGGTGEVEQYF.

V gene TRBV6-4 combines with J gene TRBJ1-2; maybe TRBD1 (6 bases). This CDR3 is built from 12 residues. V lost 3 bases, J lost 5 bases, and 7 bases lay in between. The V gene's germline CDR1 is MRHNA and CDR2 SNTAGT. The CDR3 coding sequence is TGTGCCAGCAGTGAAGGGGGATATGGCTACACCTTC. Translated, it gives CASSEGGYGYTF.

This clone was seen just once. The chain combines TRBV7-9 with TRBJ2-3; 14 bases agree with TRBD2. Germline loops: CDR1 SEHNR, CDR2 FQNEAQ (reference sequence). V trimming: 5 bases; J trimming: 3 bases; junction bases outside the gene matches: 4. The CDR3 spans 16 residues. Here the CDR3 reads CASSQGTSGSTDTQYF. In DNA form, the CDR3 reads TGTGCCAGCAGCCAAGGGACTAGCGGGAGTACAGATACGCAGTATTTT.

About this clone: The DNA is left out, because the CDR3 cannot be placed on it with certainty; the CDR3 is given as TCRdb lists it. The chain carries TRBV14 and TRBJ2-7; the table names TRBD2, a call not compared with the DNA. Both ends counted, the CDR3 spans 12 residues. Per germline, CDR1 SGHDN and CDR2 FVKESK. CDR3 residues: CASSQDWGLGAF.

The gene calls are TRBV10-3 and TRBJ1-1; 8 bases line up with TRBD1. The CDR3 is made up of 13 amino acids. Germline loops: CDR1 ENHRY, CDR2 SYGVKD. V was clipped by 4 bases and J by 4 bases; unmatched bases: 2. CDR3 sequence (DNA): TGTGCCATCAGTGGAGACAGGGGCACTGAAGCTTTCTTT. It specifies CAISGDRGTEAFF.

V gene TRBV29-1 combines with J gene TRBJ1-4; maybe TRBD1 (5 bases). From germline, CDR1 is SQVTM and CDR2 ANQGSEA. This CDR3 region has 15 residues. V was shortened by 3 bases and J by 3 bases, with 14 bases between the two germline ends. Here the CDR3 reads CSVDMGKGANEKLFF. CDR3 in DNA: TGCAGCGTTGATATGGGGAAAGGGGCTAATGAAAAACTGTTTTTT.

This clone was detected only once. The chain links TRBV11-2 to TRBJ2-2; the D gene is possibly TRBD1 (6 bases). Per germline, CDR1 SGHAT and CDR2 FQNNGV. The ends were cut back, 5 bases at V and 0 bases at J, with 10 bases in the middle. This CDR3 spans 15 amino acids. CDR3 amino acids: CASSRDRSNTGELFF. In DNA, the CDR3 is TGTGCCAGCAGCCGCGACAGGTCGAACACCGGGGAGCTGTTTTTT.

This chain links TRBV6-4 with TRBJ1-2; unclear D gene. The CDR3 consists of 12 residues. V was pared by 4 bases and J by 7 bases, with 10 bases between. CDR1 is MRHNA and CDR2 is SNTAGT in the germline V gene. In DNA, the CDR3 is TGTGCCAGCAGTGGATCGAGCGGTGGCTACACCTTC. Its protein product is CASSGSSGGYTF.

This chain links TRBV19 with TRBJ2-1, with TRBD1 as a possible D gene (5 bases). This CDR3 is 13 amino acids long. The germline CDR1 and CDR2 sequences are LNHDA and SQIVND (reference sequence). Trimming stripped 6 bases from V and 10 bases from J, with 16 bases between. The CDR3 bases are TGTGCCAGTAGGGGGCAGGCCGCCAACGAGCAGTTCTTC. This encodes CASRGQAANEQFF.

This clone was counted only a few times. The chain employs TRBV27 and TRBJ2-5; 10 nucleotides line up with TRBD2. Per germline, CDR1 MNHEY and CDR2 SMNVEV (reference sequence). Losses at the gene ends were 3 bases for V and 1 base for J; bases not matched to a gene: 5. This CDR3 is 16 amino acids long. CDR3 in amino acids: CASSFTSGALQETQYF. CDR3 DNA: TGTGCCAGCAGTTTTACTAGCGGGGCCCTCCAAGAGACCCAGTACTTC.

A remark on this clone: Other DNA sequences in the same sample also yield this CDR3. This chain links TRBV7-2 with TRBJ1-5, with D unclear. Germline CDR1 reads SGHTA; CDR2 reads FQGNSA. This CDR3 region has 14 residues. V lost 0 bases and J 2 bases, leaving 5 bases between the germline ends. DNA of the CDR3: TGTGCCAGCAGCTTAGCCGGGGGCAATCAGCCCCAGCATTTT. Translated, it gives CASSLAGGNQPQHF.

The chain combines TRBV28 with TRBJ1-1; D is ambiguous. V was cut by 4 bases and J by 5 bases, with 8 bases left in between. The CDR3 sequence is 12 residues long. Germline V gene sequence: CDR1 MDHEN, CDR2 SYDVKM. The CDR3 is CASSSSRTEAFF. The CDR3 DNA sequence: TGTGCCAGCAGTTCATCGAGGACTGAAGCTTTCTTT.

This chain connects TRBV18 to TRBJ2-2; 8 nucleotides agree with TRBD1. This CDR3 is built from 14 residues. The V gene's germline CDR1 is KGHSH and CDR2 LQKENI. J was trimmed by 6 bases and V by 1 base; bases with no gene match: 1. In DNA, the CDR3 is TGTGCCAGCTCACCACTACAGGGGGCCGGGGAGCTGTTTTTT. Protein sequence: CASSPLQGAGELFF.

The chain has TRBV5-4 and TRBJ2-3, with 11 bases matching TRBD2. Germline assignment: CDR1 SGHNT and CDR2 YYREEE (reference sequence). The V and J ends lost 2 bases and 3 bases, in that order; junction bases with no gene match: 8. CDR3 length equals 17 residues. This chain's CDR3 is CASSLGSGGASTDTQYF. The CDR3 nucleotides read TGTGCCAGCAGCTTAGGTAGCGGGGGGGCGTCGACAGATACGCAGTATTTT.

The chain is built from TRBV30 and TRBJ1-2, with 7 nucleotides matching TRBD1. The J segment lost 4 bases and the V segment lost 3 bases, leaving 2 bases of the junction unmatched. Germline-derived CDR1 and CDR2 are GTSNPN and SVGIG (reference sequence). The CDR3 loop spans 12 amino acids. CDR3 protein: CAWRWDSYGYTF. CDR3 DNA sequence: TGTGCCTGGAGATGGGACAGCTATGGCTACACCTTC.

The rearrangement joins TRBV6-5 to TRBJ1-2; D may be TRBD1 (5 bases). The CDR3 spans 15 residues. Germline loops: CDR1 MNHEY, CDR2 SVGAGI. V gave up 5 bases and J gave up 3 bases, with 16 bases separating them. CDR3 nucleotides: TGTGCCAGCAGTGGGGGGACCGGCAGGGACTATGGCTACACCTTC. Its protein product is CASSGGTGRDYGYTF.

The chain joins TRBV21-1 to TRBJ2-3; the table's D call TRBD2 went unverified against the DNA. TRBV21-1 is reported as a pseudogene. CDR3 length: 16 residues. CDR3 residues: CASSRVTSGRTDTQYF. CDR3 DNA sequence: TGTGCCAGCAGCAGGGTTACTAGCGGGAGGACAGATACGCAGTATTTT.

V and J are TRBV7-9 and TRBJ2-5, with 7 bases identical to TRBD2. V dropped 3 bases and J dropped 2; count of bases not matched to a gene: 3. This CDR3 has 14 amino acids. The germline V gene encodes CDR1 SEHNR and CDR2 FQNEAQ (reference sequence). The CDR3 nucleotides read TGTGCCAGCAGCTTTGGAGCGGGGCAAGAGACCCAGTACTTC. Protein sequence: CASSFGAGQETQYF.

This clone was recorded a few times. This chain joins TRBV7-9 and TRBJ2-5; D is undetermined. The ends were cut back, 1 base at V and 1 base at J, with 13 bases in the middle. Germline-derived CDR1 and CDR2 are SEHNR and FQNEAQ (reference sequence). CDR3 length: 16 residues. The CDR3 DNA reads TGTGCCAGCAGCTTAGGCGCTCCTACCTTCCAAGAGACCCAGTACTTC. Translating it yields CASSLGAPTFQETQYF.

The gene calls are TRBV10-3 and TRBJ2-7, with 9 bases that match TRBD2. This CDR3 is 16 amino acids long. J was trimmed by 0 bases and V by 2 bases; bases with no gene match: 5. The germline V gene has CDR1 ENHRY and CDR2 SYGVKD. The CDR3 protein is CAISEPPSGISYEQYF. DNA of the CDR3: TGTGCCATCAGTGAGCCCCCTAGCGGGATCTCCTACGAGCAGTACTTC.

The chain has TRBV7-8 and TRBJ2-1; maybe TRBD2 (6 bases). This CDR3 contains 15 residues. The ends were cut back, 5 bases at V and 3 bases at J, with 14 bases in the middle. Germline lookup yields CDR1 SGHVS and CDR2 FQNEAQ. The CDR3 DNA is TGTGCCAGCAGCCCGGTCGGCGGGGTCTACAATGAGCAGTTCTTC. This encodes CASSPVGGVYNEQFF.

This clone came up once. The CDR3 nucleotides read TGCGCCAGCAGCTTGCGGGACAGGTTCTTCAATGAGCAGTTCTTC. Protein sequence: CASSLRDRFFNEQFF. The chain recombines TRBV5-1 with TRBJ2-1, with 8 positions matching TRBD1. Germline values: CDR1 SGHRS, CDR2 YFSETQ. Unmatched junction bases numbered 6, after V lost 1 base and J lost 6 bases. The CDR3 length is 15 residues.

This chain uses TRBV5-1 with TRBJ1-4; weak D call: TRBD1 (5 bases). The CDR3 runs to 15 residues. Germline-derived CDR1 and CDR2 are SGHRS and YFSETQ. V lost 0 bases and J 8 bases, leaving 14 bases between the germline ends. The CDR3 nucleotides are TGCGCCAGCAGCTTGGCGGGGACGGGAGGGGAAAAACTGTTTTTT. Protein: CASSLAGTGGEKLFF. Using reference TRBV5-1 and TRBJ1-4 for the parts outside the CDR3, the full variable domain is KAGVTQTPRYLIKTRGQQVTLSCSPISGHRSVSWYQQTPGQGLQFLFEYFSETQRNKGNFPGRFSGRQFSNSRSEMNVSTLELGDSALYLCASSLAGTGGEKLFFGSGTQLSVL.

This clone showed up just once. The CDR3 DNA follows: TGTGCCAGCAGTTATAGGGGTTCCTACGAGCAGTACTTC. It specifies CASSYRGSYEQYF. The gene calls are TRBV6-5 and TRBJ2-7, with a weak D call TRBD1 (5 bases). CDR3 length: 13 amino acids. CDR1 is MNHEY, CDR2 SVGAGI, per germline. V lost 3 bases to trimming and J lost 1 base, with 7 bases between them.

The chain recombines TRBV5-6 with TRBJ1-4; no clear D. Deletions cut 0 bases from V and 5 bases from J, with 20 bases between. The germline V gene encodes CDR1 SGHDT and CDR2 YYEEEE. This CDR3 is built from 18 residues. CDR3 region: CASSLASVSKGVNEKLFF. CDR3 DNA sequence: TGTGCCAGCAGCTTGGCCTCCGTCAGTAAGGGAGTGAATGAAAAACTGTTTTTT.

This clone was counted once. Here the CDR3 reads CASSPRTSGKVFDEQFF. DNA of the CDR3: TGTGCCAGCAGCCCTCGGACTAGCGGGAAAGTTTTCGATGAGCAGTTCTTC. The chain has TRBV9 and TRBJ2-1; 12 bases match TRBD2. The CDR3 consists of 17 residues. Germline-derived CDR1 and CDR2 are SGDLS and YYNGEE. V shed 4 bases, J shed 8 bases, and the junction held 13 bases outside the gene matches.

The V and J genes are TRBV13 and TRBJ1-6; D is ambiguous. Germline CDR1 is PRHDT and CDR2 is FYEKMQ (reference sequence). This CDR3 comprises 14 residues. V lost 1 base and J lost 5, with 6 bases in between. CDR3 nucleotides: TGTGCCAGCAGCTTAGCTAATAATAATTCACCCCTCCACTTT. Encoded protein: CASSLANNNSPLHF.

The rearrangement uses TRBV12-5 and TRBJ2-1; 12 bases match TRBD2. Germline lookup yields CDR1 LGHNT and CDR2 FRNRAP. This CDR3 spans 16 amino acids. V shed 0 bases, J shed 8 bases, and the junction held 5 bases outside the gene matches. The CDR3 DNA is TGTGCTAGTGGTTTGGTACTAGCGGGGGGCCCCCATGAGCAGTTCTTC. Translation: CASGLVLAGGPHEQFF.